This TCR beta chain was captured by sequencing in a study of early T cells in non-severe SARS-CoV-2 infection. Turning to the study itself: Whole-blood bulk RNA, unsorted, was sequenced, and chains were unpaired. Study observations and caveats: A preference for anti-spike CD8 responses marked VDJdb matching, which missed private and CD4 specificities.

The V segment lost 0 bases and the J segment 5 bases; nucleotides outside the gene matches: 4. Germline CDR1 reads SGDLS; CDR2 reads YYNGEE. The CDR3 sequence is 16 residues long. Only a few counts were recorded for this clonotype. Its antigen is still unknown. TCRdb independently ran MiXCR on the 5' RACE reads; one entry per CDR3 protein. This table has about 76,000 distinct CDR3 sequences, approximately 12% appearing once. The sample comprised whole blood. This sequence joins TRBV9 and TRBJ2-2, with 10 nucleotides matching TRBD2. This clonotype originated in an adult who was a healthcare worker with PCR-confirmed SARS-CoV-2 infection or an uninfected control (not recorded which). CDR3 sequence reads: CASSVGLAGMTGELFF. CDR3 sequence (DNA): TGTGCCAGCAGCGTAGGACTAGCGGGCATGACCGGGGAGCTGTTTTTT.